This is a list of T cell receptor beta chains from one sample in a study of shared clonotypes between healthy human individuals. Produced via immunoSEQ multiplex PCR; TCRdb's table is partial and in-frame only. Of fewer than 1.6 million clones in the sample, just under 99% were seen once. Sequencing was done on a sample of naive CD4+ T cells sorted from blood. The source is a man in his thirties or forties in good health. The CDR3 runs from the conserved cysteine through the conserved F or W. A D gene is named only where the DNA matches it firmly. Rows may omit the clone size; those that give it use once, few, many or a size class.

size: .; D: .; J: TRBJ1-1; V: TRBV10-3; DNA: TGTGCCATCAGTGATTTAGGGGACCCGGCCATGAACACTGAAGCTTTCTTT; CDR3: CAISDLGDPAMNTEAFF
size: .; D: .; J: TRBJ1-4; V: TRBV28; DNA: TGTGCCAGCAGCCCCGGAACATTCTACAAACTGTTTTTT; CDR3: CASSPGTFYKLFF
size: .; D: .; J: TRBJ2-2; V: TRBV7-3; DNA: TGTGCCAGCAGCCTTATCCCCGGCGCGTACACCGGGGAGCTGTTTTTT; CDR3: CASSLIPGAYTGELFF
size: .; D: .; J: TRBJ1-1; V: TRBV6-5; DNA: TGTGCCAGCAGCTATGACGGGAACACTGAAGCTTTCTTT; CDR3: CASSYDGNTEAFF
size: once; D: .; J: TRBJ2-3; V: TRBV11-2; DNA: TGTGCCAGCAGCTCCCCCCCCGGGGGAGCTGTAGCAGATACGCAGTATTTT; CDR3: CASSSPPGGAVADTQYF
size: .; D: TRBD1; J: TRBJ1-1; V: TRBV5-1; DNA: TGCGCCAGCAGCTTGGGACAGGGCCTCGGGAACACTGAAGCTTTCTTT; CDR3: CASSLGQGLGNTEAFF
size: .; D: .; J: TRBJ2-7; V: TRBV7-9; DNA: TGTGCCAGCAGCTTAGGACAGGTAACCGAGCAGTACTTC; CDR3: CASSLGQVTEQYF
size: .; D: .; J: TRBJ2-7; V: TRBV15; DNA: TGTGCCACCAGCAGACCGGGGTCTGCCTACGAGCAGTACTTC; CDR3: CATSRPGSAYEQYF
size: once; D: TRBD1; J: TRBJ1-1; V: TRBV4-1; DNA: TGCGCCAGCAGCCAAAACACGAACAGGGGGAACACTGAAGCTTTCTTT; CDR3: CASSQNTNRGNTEAFF
size: .; D: .; J: TRBJ2-6; V: TRBV9; DNA: TGTGCCAGCAGCCCGTCCACTCAGAGCTCTGGGGCCAACGTCCTGACTTTC; CDR3: CASSPSTQSSGANVLTF
size: .; D: .; J: TRBJ2-5; V: TRBV11-2; DNA: TGTGCCAGTTCCCCACGGTCTAGCGCCCTCCAAGAGACCCAGTACTTC; CDR3: CASSPRSSALQETQYF
size: .; D: TRBD1; J: TRBJ1-4; V: TRBV5-1; DNA: TGCGCCAGCAGCCCCGGACAGGGGGCATCCCACTATGAAAAACTGTTTTTT; CDR3: CASSPGQGASHYEKLFF
size: .; D: TRBD2; J: TRBJ2-2; V: TRBV7-8; DNA: TGTGCCAGCAGCTTAGCCTGGTCGGGAGGGCCTGCCGGGGAGCTGTTTTTT; CDR3: CASSLAWSGGPAGELFF
size: .; D: .; J: TRBJ2-6; V: TRBV9; DNA: TGTGCCAGCAGCCCCGCCAGCTCTGGGGCCAACGTCCTGACTTTC; CDR3: CASSPASSGANVLTF
size: .; D: TRBD2; J: TRBJ2-3; V: TRBV29-1; DNA: TGCAGCGTTGAAGGACTAGCGGGCATAAGCACAGATACGCAGTATTTT; CDR3: CSVEGLAGISTDTQYF
size: .; D: .; J: TRBJ2-7; V: TRBV13; DNA: TGTGCCAGCAGCTTATACGGGAGAGGAATCCCGTACGAGCAGTACTTC; CDR3: CASSLYGRGIPYEQYF
size: .; D: TRBD1; J: TRBJ2-1; V: TRBV5-1; DNA: TGCGCCAGCAGCTTGGTATGGGACAGGGGTTTCAATGAGCAGTTCTTC; CDR3: CASSLVWDRGFNEQFF
size: .; D: .; J: TRBJ1-1; V: TRBV28; DNA: TGTGCCAGCAGTTTGGTAGGGGAAGCTTTCTTT; CDR3: CASSLVGEAFF
size: .; D: .; J: TRBJ2-7; V: TRBV28; DNA: TGTGCCAGCAGTTTGGGCGAAGCCTACGAGCAGTACTTC; CDR3: CASSLGEAYEQYF
size: .; D: .; J: TRBJ2-3; V: TRBV5-1; DNA: TGCGCCAGCAGCGGGGTCTTGACTAGTATAACAGATACGCAGTATTTT; CDR3: CASSGVLTSITDTQYF
size: .; D: TRBD1; J: TRBJ2-2; V: TRBV7-3; DNA: TGTGCCAGCAGCTTGACTCCGGGACAGCCGTCCGGGGAGCTGTTTTTT; CDR3: CASSLTPGQPSGELFF
size: .; D: TRBD1; J: TRBJ1-1; V: TRBV7-2; DNA: TGTGCCAGCAGCTTAAGGAGGGACAGACTTGAAGCTTTCTTT; CDR3: CASSLRRDRLEAFF
size: .; D: .; J: TRBJ2-1; V: TRBV6-6; DNA: TGTGCCAGCAGGGACTCCCGGGTTTACAATGAGCAGTTCTTC; CDR3: CASRDSRVYNEQFF
size: .; D: .; J: TRBJ2-3; V: TRBV10-3; DNA: TGTGCCATCAGTGAAGGGGCTAGTGCAGATACGCAGTATTTT; CDR3: CAISEGASADTQYF
size: .; D: TRBD1; J: TRBJ2-7; V: TRBV6-5; DNA: TGTGCCAGCAGCCAGAACAGGGGGGAGCAGTACTTC; CDR3: CASSQNRGEQYF
size: .; D: TRBD2; J: TRBJ2-3; V: TRBV19; DNA: TGTGCCAGTAAGGGGCGGGAGGTACGCACAGATACGCAGTATTTT; CDR3: CASKGREVRTDTQYF
size: .; D: TRBD2; J: TRBJ2-7; V: TRBV5-4; DNA: TGTGCCAGCAGCCTAGGGACTAGCGGGACCTACGAGCAGTACTTC; CDR3: CASSLGTSGTYEQYF
size: .; D: .; J: TRBJ1-3; V: TRBV10-3; DNA: TGTGCCACCGGGGGCCTTCGGGACACCATATATTTT; CDR3: CATGGLRDTIYF
size: .; D: .; J: TRBJ1-1; V: TRBV29-1; DNA: TGCAGCGTTGAAGAGAGTACAGGAAAAGCTTTCTTT; CDR3: CSVEESTGKAFF
size: .; D: .; J: TRBJ1-1; V: TRBV28; DNA: TGTGCCAGCAGTCCAGCGGGGAGGCTAGGCCCTGAAGCTTTCTTT; CDR3: CASSPAGRLGPEAFF
size: .; D: .; J: TRBJ2-1; V: TRBV7-9; DNA: TGTGCCAGCAGCTTACTAACAACCGGGACACTCAATGAGCAGTTCTTC; CDR3: CASSLLTTGTLNEQFF
size: few; D: .; J: TRBJ2-4; V: TRBV6-5; DNA: TGTGCCAGCAGTTATGCGGGAGCCAAAAACATTCAGTACTTC; CDR3: CASSYAGAKNIQYF
size: .; D: .; J: TRBJ2-7; V: TRBV7-9; DNA: TGTGCCAGCAGCTCGCAAACCGGGACTTTCGTCTACGAGCAGTACTTC; CDR3: CASSSQTGTFVYEQYF
size: .; D: TRBD1; J: TRBJ1-2; V: TRBV4-1; DNA: TGCGCCAGCAGCATGGAACAGGGGGCGAACTATGGCTACACCTTC; CDR3: CASSMEQGANYGYTF
size: .; D: TRBD1; J: TRBJ1-1; V: TRBV11-3; DNA: TGTGCCAGCAGCCGGGACAGGGCGAACACTGAAGCTTTCTTT; CDR3: CASSRDRANTEAFF
size: once; D: TRBD2; J: TRBJ2-1; V: TRBV19; DNA: TGTGCCAGTAGTACCTCCAGCGGGAGAGTCTACAATGAGCAGTTCTTC; CDR3: CASSTSSGRVYNEQFF
size: .; D: .; J: TRBJ2-7; V: TRBV25-1; DNA: TGTGCCAGCAGTGATCCCTGGTACTACGAGCAGTACTTC; CDR3: CASSDPWYYEQYF
size: .; D: .; J: TRBJ2-6; V: TRBV9; DNA: TGTGCCAGCAGCGAGGATTCAGGGGTCCATGGGGCCAACGTCCTGACTTTC; CDR3: CASSEDSGVHGANVLTF
size: .; D: .; J: TRBJ2-5; V: TRBV19; DNA: TGTGCCAGTAGTATTTCGACGGGGGAGACCCAGTACTTC; CDR3: CASSISTGETQYF
size: .; D: TRBD1; J: TRBJ2-7; V: TRBV18; DNA: TGTGCCAGCTCACCGACAGGGTACTACGAGCAGTACTTC; CDR3: CASSPTGYYEQYF
size: .; D: TRBD2; J: TRBJ2-2; V: TRBV6-5; DNA: TGTGCCAGCAGTGGGAGGGTGAACACCGGGGAGCTGTTTTTT; CDR3: CASSGRVNTGELFF
size: .; D: TRBD1; J: TRBJ2-4; V: TRBV18; DNA: TGTGCCAGCTCACGTCCGGGACAGGGCGTATACATTCAGTACTTC; CDR3: CASSRPGQGVYIQYF
size: .; D: .; J: TRBJ2-7; V: TRBV6-5; DNA: TGTGCCAGCAGTTACTCGCGAGGGGATAACGACGAGCAGTACTTC; CDR3: CASSYSRGDNDEQYF
size: .; D: .; J: TRBJ2-7; V: TRBV11-2; DNA: TGTGCCAGCAGCTCCAACACGAGGTTACTCTACGAGCAGTACTTC; CDR3: CASSSNTRLLYEQYF
size: .; D: .; J: TRBJ1-2; V: TRBV11-2; DNA: TGTGCCAGCAGCTTAGGCGAGGGGTATGGCTACACCTTC; CDR3: CASSLGEGYGYTF
size: .; D: .; J: TRBJ2-2; V: TRBV6-1; DNA: TGTGCCAGCAGTGGCCGAATATCCGGGACTGCGAACACCGGGGAGCTGTTTTTT; CDR3: CASSGRISGTANTGELFF
size: .; D: .; J: TRBJ2-7; V: TRBV7-2; DNA: TGTGCCAGCAGCTTAGGGTCGCGAGTCGAGCAGTACTTC; CDR3: CASSLGSRVEQYF
size: .; D: .; J: TRBJ1-5; V: TRBV29-1; DNA: TGCAGCGTTGGGGCAGTGAGCAATCAGCCCCAGCATTTT; CDR3: CSVGAVSNQPQHF
size: .; D: .; J: TRBJ2-1; V: TRBV5-6; DNA: TGTGCCAGCAGCTTGTTCCATGAGCAGTTCTTC; CDR3: CASSLFHEQFF
size: .; D: .; J: TRBJ2-3; V: TRBV5-6; DNA: TGTGCCAGCAGCTTCAGGAGAGATACGCAGTATTTT; CDR3: CASSFRRDTQYF
size: .; D: .; J: TRBJ2-3; V: TRBV18; DNA: TGTGCCAGCTCACCACTGCAGGAGCCCCATAGGACGCAGTATTTT; CDR3: CASSPLQEPHRTQYF
size: .; D: .; J: TRBJ1-4; V: TRBV7-6; DNA: TGTGCCAGCAGCTTACGCACTCGACAGTTTAATGAAAAACTGTTTTTT; CDR3: CASSLRTRQFNEKLFF
size: .; D: TRBD2; J: TRBJ2-5; V: TRBV4-1; DNA: TGCGCCAGCAGCTCCTCGCGCCTAGCGGATGGACAAGAGACCCAGTACTTC; CDR3: CASSSSRLADGQETQYF
size: .; D: TRBD2; J: TRBJ2-7; V: TRBV19; DNA: TGTGCCAGTAGGATTAGCGGGTCCGCCTACGAGCAGTACTTC; CDR3: CASRISGSAYEQYF
size: .; D: TRBD2; J: TRBJ2-3; V: TRBV7-7; DNA: TGTGCTAGCAGCTTAGCGGCTAGCGGGAGAGGGGATACGCAGTATTTT; CDR3: CASSLAASGRGDTQYF
size: .; D: .; J: TRBJ2-7; V: TRBV5-1; DNA: TGCGCCAGCAGCTTGGAGACAGTATCCTACGAGCAGTACTTC; CDR3: CASSLETVSYEQYF
size: once; D: TRBD2; J: TRBJ2-5; V: TRBV6-1; DNA: TGTGCCAGCAGTGAAGAGAGCGGGAGGGCCGCTATGGTAGGGACCCAGTACTTC; CDR3: CASSEESGRAAMVGTQYF
size: .; D: TRBD2; J: TRBJ2-3; V: TRBV28; DNA: TGTGCCAGCAGTCCGCAGACTAGCGGGGTGAGCACAGATACGCAGTATTTT; CDR3: CASSPQTSGVSTDTQYF